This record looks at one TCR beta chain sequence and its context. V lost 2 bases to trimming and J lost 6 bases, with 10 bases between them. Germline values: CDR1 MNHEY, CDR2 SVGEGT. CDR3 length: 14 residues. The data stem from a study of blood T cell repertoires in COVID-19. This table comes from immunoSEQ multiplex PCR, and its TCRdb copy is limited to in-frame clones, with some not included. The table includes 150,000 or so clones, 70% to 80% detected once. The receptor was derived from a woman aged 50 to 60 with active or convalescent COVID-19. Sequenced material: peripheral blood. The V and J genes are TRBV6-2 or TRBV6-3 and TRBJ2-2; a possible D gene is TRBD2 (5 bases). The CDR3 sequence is CASSYAGRAGELFF. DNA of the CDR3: TGTGCCAGCAGTTACGCGGGTCGGGCCGGGGAGCTGTTTTTT.